One and the same sample provided the 31 T cell receptor beta chains below, sequenced in a study of technical replicates of blood from a few donors. The protocol was immunoSEQ multiplex PCR, while the TCRdb copy is restricted to in-frame clones and leaves out a portion. Here the sample spans 83,000 or so clones, around 90% being singletons. Sample: T cells isolated from PBMCs. These receptors were obtained from a human donor in good health.

V is TRBV10-1 and J is TRBJ2-7, with 8 bases fitting TRBD2. The CDR3 contains 15 residues. The V segment lost 3 bases and the J segment 2 bases; nucleotides outside the gene matches: 6. Germline V gene data show CDR1 as WNHNN and CDR2 as SYGVQD (reference sequence). CDR3 sequence reads: CASSDSLAGTYEQYF. CDR3 DNA: TGCGCCAGCAGTGACTCGTTAGCGGGGACCTACGAGCAGTACTTC.

This chain links TRBV5-4 with TRBJ2-3, with 9 bases that match TRBD2. CDR3 length: 14 residues. J was trimmed by 0 bases and V by 6 bases; bases with no gene match: 2. Per germline, CDR1 SGHNT and CDR2 YYREEE (reference sequence). CDR3 in amino acids: CASILAGSTDTQYF. DNA for the CDR3: TGTGCCAGCATCCTAGCGGGGAGCACAGATACGCAGTATTTT.

The V gene is TRBV2, the J gene TRBJ1-2; TRBD1 might be the D (6 bases). Germline V CDR1 and CDR2: SNHLY, FYNNEI. This CDR3 is 13 amino acids long. The V and J ends lost 5 bases and 1 base respectively, with 8 bases between them. CDR3 sequence (DNA): TGTGCCAGCAGTAGGACAGTTAACTATGGCTACACCTTC. This encodes CASSRTVNYGYTF.

This chain uses TRBV2 with TRBJ1-5; 7 bases align to TRBD1. J gave up 4 bases and V 6 bases, and 9 bases lay outside the gene matches. Per germline, CDR1 SNHLY and CDR2 FYNNEI. The CDR3 is 15 residues long. The CDR3 bases are TGTGCCAGCAGGACAACCGGGACAGCAAATCAGCCCCAGCATTTT. This sequence encodes CASRTTGTANQPQHF.

This chain connects TRBV7-3 to TRBJ1-1; D not resolved. Trimming stripped 3 bases from V and 0 bases from J, with 8 bases between. Germline assignment: CDR1 SGHTA and CDR2 FQGTGA. The length of the CDR3 is 14 residues. In DNA form, the CDR3 reads TGTGCCAGCAGCTTGTACGCTATGAACACTGAAGCTTTCTTT. It encodes CASSLYAMNTEAFF.

The chain is built from TRBV5-1 and TRBJ1-1; possible D gene TRBD1, 5 bases. Deletions cut 5 bases from V and 7 bases from J, with 12 bases between. The CDR3 sequence is 12 residues long. CDR1 is SGHRS, CDR2 YFSETQ, per germline. DNA for the CDR3: TGCGCCAGCAGTCGGCCAGGGCTTGAAGCTTTCTTT. As protein: CASSRPGLEAFF.

The chain recombines TRBV5-5 with TRBJ1-3; the D gene is possibly TRBD1 (5 bases). V was pared by 2 bases and J by 2 bases, with 17 bases between. The CDR3 is 17 amino acids. Germline CDR1 reads SGHKS; CDR2 reads YYEKEE (reference sequence). The CDR3 DNA is TGTGCCAGCAGCTTTGAACCTCAGGGCGGCCCTGGAAACACCATATATTTT. It yields the protein CASSFEPQGGPGNTIYF.

This sequence joins TRBV28 and TRBJ2-5; TRBD1 matches at 8 bases. Per the germline V gene, CDR1 is MDHEN and CDR2 is SYDVKM. This CDR3 is 14 amino acids long. The ends lost 3 bases at V and 5 bases at J; junction bases unmatched: 5. This CDR3 is CASSFSGGAETQYF. The CDR3 DNA is TGTGCCAGCAGTTTTTCAGGGGGCGCGGAGACCCAGTACTTC.

This rearrangement joins TRBV6-5 to TRBJ2-2, with D perhaps matching TRBD2 (5 bases). V lost 2 bases to trimming and J lost 5 bases, with 15 bases between them. The CDR3 contains 16 residues. CDR1 and CDR2 from the germline V gene are MNHEY and SVGAGI. Written as DNA, the CDR3 is TGTGCCAGCAGTTACGAGGGCTCGGTGGGGACCGGGGAGCTGTTTTTT. The encoded protein is CASSYEGSVGTGELFF.

Only one count was recorded for this clone. The chain links TRBV6-1 to TRBJ1-6, with a tentative D call TRBD1 (6 bases). This CDR3 is 15 amino acids long. The ends were cut back, 1 base at V and 10 bases at J, with 14 bases in the middle. Germline CDR1 reads MNHNS; CDR2 reads SASEGT. This CDR3 reads CASSEGTTGNSPLHF. The CDR3 nucleotides read TGTGCCAGCAGTGAAGGAACTACAGGGAACTCACCCCTCCACTTT.

The chain is built from TRBV7-9 and TRBJ1-1; no clear D. V lost 4 bases and J lost 2, with 11 bases in between. CDR1 and CDR2 (germline): SEHNR, FQNEAQ (reference sequence). The CDR3 is 14 residues long. In DNA, the CDR3 is TGTGCCAGCAGCTCCACACAGCCTAACACTGAAGCTTTCTTT. It encodes CASSSTQPNTEAFF. The variable domain in full, completed from reference TRBV7-9 and TRBJ1-1, reads DTGVSQNPRHKITKRGQNVTFRCDPISEHNRLYWYRQTLGQGPEFLTYFQNEAQLEKSRLLSDRFSAERPKGSFSTLEIQRTEQGDSAMYLCASSSTQPNTEAFFGQGTRLTVV.

The chain carries TRBV6-1 and TRBJ1-1; 7 nucleotides agree with TRBD1. The length of the CDR3 is 16 residues. Losses at the gene ends were 1 base for V and 7 bases for J; bases not matched to a gene: 12. Germline CDR1 is MNHNS and CDR2 is SASEGT. For the CDR3, the DNA is TGTGCCAGCAGTGAAGAGGGGCTTAGGGGGCGAGGTGAAGCTTTCTTT. It encodes CASSEEGLRGRGEAFF.

The V and J genes are TRBV7-8 and TRBJ2-3; 14 bases are a match to TRBD2. The V gene end was trimmed by 1 base and the J gene end by 2 bases; junction bases not matched to a gene: 5. Germline CDR1 and CDR2: SGHVS and FQNEAQ. The CDR3 contains 18 residues. The CDR3 reads CASSLGTSGGFLTDTQYF. CDR3 sequence (DNA): TGTGCCAGCAGCTTAGGGACTAGCGGGGGGTTCCTCACAGATACGCAGTATTTT.

The rearrangement links TRBV5-1 to TRBJ1-3; D not certain. Looked up from germline, CDR1 is SGHRS and CDR2 is YFSETQ. CDR3 size: 15 residues. V lost 5 bases to trimming and J lost 0 bases, with 12 bases between them. The CDR3 loop reads CASSLNPSSGNTIYF. CDR3 nucleotides: TGCGCCAGCAGTCTTAACCCCAGCTCTGGAAACACCATATATTTT.

For the CDR3, the DNA is TGTGCCATCCAGAACACCGGGGAGCTGTTTTTT. Translation: CAIQNTGELFF. The genes are TRBV10-3 and TRBJ2-2; D gene unclear. Germline V gene lookup returns CDR1 ENHRY and CDR2 SYGVKD. This CDR3 has 11 amino acids. V lost 8 bases and J 1 base, leaving 2 bases between the germline ends.

In its sample, this clone was seen a few times. The rearrangement links TRBV18 to TRBJ1-1; no definite D call. Trimming pared 6 bases from V and 6 bases from J, leaving 11 bases between. Germline CDR1 KGHSH, CDR2 LQKENI. CDR3 size: 12 residues. Written as DNA, the CDR3 is TGTGCCAGCTCGGGTAGGGAGTCTGAAGCTTTCTTT. Translation: CASSGRESEAFF.

V and J are TRBV27 and TRBJ1-5; D not resolved. Germline lookup yields CDR1 MNHEY and CDR2 SMNVEV (reference sequence). V shed 0 bases and J shed 3 bases, with 18 bases lying between them. There are 18 residues in the CDR3. The CDR3 nucleotides are TGTGCCAGCAGTTTATCGAGATATCCGGGAATTCCCAATCAGCCCCAGCATTTT. It is translated as CASSLSRYPGIPNQPQHF.

This chain uses TRBV29-1 with TRBJ2-7; no clear D. This CDR3 comprises 13 residues. Germline V gives CDR1 SQVTM, CDR2 ANQGSEA. With 2 bases removed from V and 0 bases from J, the gap between germline ends came to 8 bases. The DNA of the CDR3 is TGCAGCGTTGAATCAGGCAGCTCCTACGAGCAGTACTTC. Its translation is CSVESGSSYEQYF.

V and J are TRBV28 and TRBJ2-3; possible D gene TRBD2, 6 bases. CDR1 MDHEN and CDR2 SYDVKM come from the germline V gene. The V end lost 7 bases, the J end lost 4 bases, and 27 bases lay between the germline ends. CDR3 length: 18 amino acids. The CDR3 DNA reads TGTGCCAGCAATGAGAACGGGAGATGGGGCAAGGGCCCAGATACGCAGTATTTT. It specifies CASNENGRWGKGPDTQYF.

This clone was detected once. The chain is built from TRBV5-1 and TRBJ2-1; the D gene is possibly TRBD2 (6 bases). Trimming pared 7 bases from V and 0 bases from J, leaving 20 bases between. The CDR3 is 17 amino acids. Germline-derived CDR1 and CDR2 are SGHRS and YFSETQ. CDR3 in DNA: TGCGCCAGCGCTGGAGGAGGGCAGCCAAGCTCCTACAATGAGCAGTTCTTC. It codes for CASAGGGQPSSYNEQFF.

The V gene is TRBV19, the J gene TRBJ2-7; D might be TRBD2 (5 bases). Trimming stripped 2 bases from V and 3 bases from J, with 17 bases between. Germline loops: CDR1 LNHDA, CDR2 SQIVND (reference sequence). The CDR3 is made up of 16 amino acids. Here the CDR3 reads CASSISGVGRDYEQYF. CDR3 in DNA: TGTGCCAGTAGTATAAGCGGTGTGGGTAGAGACTACGAGCAGTACTTC.

The V and J genes are TRBV11-2 and TRBJ2-7; maybe TRBD2 (6 bases). CDR1 is SGHAT, CDR2 FQNNGV, per germline. Trimming removed 5 bases from V and 3 bases from J, with 14 bases in between. The length of the CDR3 is 14 residues. The CDR3 here is CASSGGVGDYEQYF. The CDR3 DNA reads as TGTGCCAGCAGCGGCGGGGTCGGAGACTACGAGCAGTACTTC.

The J gene is TRBJ2-1, the V gene TRBV4-2; the D gene is possibly TRBD2 (5 bases). The germline V and J ends were trimmed by 0 bases and 5 bases, with 11 bases remaining between them. The CDR3 consists of 15 residues. CDR1 and CDR2 (germline): LGHNA, YNFKEQ. The CDR3 bases are TGTGCCAGCAGCCAAGATCCGGGGTGGGACAATGAGCAGTTCTTC. Residues: CASSQDPGWDNEQFF.

The V and J genes are TRBV9 and TRBJ2-1; perhaps TRBD2 as D (5 bases). Germline CDR1 reads SGDLS; CDR2 reads YYNGEE. This CDR3 is 12 amino acids long. Deletions cut 3 bases from V and 8 bases from J, with 9 bases between. CDR3 amino acids: CASSANSDEQFF. Written as DNA, the CDR3 is TGTGCCAGCAGCGCGAATAGCGATGAGCAGTTCTTC.

V is TRBV19 and J is TRBJ1-5, with 7 bases lining up with TRBD1. Germline CDR1 reads LNHDA; CDR2 reads SQIVND (reference sequence). The CDR3 sequence is 19 residues long. The CDR3 reads CASGRLPTTGTAINQPQHF. The CDR3 DNA reads as TGTGCGTCGGGACGCCTCCCCACCACCGGGACAGCTATCAATCAGCCCCAGCATTTT.

The chain joins TRBV11-3 to TRBJ2-7, with 10 bases aligning to TRBD1. CDR3 length: 17 amino acids. Germline lookup yields CDR1 SGHNT and CDR2 YENEEA. Trimming cost V 0 bases and J 4 bases; bases outside gene matches: 9. The CDR3 DNA follows: TGTGCCAGCAGCTTAGATTCTATAAGGGACAGGGGTTACGAGCAGTACTTC. Protein sequence: CASSLDSIRDRGYEQYF.

CDR3: CAGVGQMNTEAFF. The CDR3 DNA sequence: TGTGCCGGAGTGGGACAGATGAACACTGAAGCTTTCTTT. The V gene is TRBV18, the J gene TRBJ1-1; 7 positions agree with TRBD1. There are 13 residues in the CDR3. Germline CDR1 is KGHSH and CDR2 is LQKENI. The V gene end was trimmed by 11 bases and the J gene end by 0 bases; junction bases not matched to a gene: 6. The full variable domain, completed using reference TRBV18 and TRBJ1-1, is NAGVMQNPRHLVRRRGQEARLRCSPMKGHSHVYWYRQLPEEGLKFMVYLQKENIIDESGMPKERFSAEFPKEGPSILRIQQVVRGDSAAYFCAGVGQMNTEAFFGQGTRLTVV.

This clone was found a few times. CDR3 nucleotides: TGTGCCAGCAGCTTACAAAACACTGAAGCTTTCTTT. Protein: CASSLQNTEAFF. This chain connects TRBV7-8 to TRBJ1-1; the D is unclear. Germline V gene sequence: CDR1 SGHVS, CDR2 FQNEAQ. Deletions cut 2 bases from V and 2 bases from J, with 3 bases between. The CDR3 contains 12 residues.

The chain employs TRBV7-8 and TRBJ2-7; D possibly corresponds to TRBD2 (6 bases). Looked up from germline, CDR1 is SGHVS and CDR2 is FQNEAQ. V was cut by 5 bases and J by 3 bases, with 14 bases left in between. The CDR3 covers 14 residues. CDR3 nucleotide sequence: TGTGCCAGCAGCACCGGGAGCACGAGCTACGAGCAGTACTTC. Translation gives CASSTGSTSYEQYF.

This rearrangement joins TRBV28 to TRBJ2-3; TRBD2 aligns across 10 bases. The CDR3 is made up of 18 amino acids. The junction had 13 bases not matched to a gene; V was cut back by 6 bases and J by 1 base. CDR1 and CDR2 (germline): MDHEN, SYDVKM. This CDR3 is CASSWAGTSVRGTDTQYF. The CDR3 bases are TGTGCCAGCAGCTGGGCCGGGACTAGCGTTCGTGGCACAGATACGCAGTATTTT.

The chain uses TRBV7-8 and TRBJ2-5, with 10 bases matching TRBD2. CDR3 length equals 19 residues. V lost 0 bases and J lost 5; bases outside the gene matches: 15. Germline-derived CDR1 and CDR2 are SGHVS and FQNEAQ. The chain's CDR3 is CASSLARVSSGRVKETQYF. The CDR3, as DNA: TGTGCCAGCAGCTTAGCGAGGGTCTCTAGCGGGAGAGTGAAGGAGACCCAGTACTTC.